Listed here are 8 T cell receptor beta chains from one sample, sequenced in a study of blood T cell repertoires in COVID-19. The assay was immunoSEQ multiplex PCR, and TCRdb's table has in-frame clones only and misses some. The sample yields roughly 260,000 clones, more than 70% seen once. The sequencing sample was made of peripheral blood. The origin of the receptors is a woman aged 45-65 years with acute or convalescent COVID-19.

This clone was observed a single time. Here the CDR3 DNA reads TGTGCCAGCAGCCCACCTAGCGGGAGTGCTTCCGGGGAGCTGTTTTTT. This encodes CASSPPSGSASGELFF. This rearrangement joins TRBV7-2 to TRBJ2-2; 10 bases map to TRBD2. CDR3 length: 16 amino acids. With V trimmed by 5 bases and J by 6 bases, 9 bases remained unmatched. Germline assignment: CDR1 SGHTA and CDR2 FQGNSA.

The chain has TRBV5-1 and TRBJ2-3; 7 positions match TRBD1. From germline, CDR1 is SGHRS and CDR2 YFSETQ. The CDR3 loop spans 19 amino acids. V lost 3 bases, J lost 0 bases, and 16 bases stayed unmatched. The CDR3 bases are TGCGCCAGCAGCTCCGGCGGCAGGGGGACAATCGTTAGCACAGATACGCAGTATTTT. Its protein is CASSSGGRGTIVSTDTQYF. The whole variable domain, filled in from reference TRBV5-1 and TRBJ2-3, reads KAGVTQTPRYLIKTRGQQVTLSCSPISGHRSVSWYQQTPGQGLQFLFEYFSETQRNKGNFPGRFSGRQFSNSRSEMNVSTLELGDSALYLCASSSGGRGTIVSTDTQYFGPGTRLTVL.

The chain links TRBV25-1 to TRBJ2-5; D possibly corresponds to TRBD2 (6 bases). Per the germline V gene, CDR1 is MGHDK and CDR2 is SYGVNS. The V gene lost 4 bases and the J gene lost 4 bases, with 16 bases spanning the gap. CDR3 length equals 15 residues. CDR3 sequence reads: CASSALGGWGETQYF. CDR3 nucleotide sequence: TGTGCCAGCAGTGCCCTCGGAGGGTGGGGAGAGACCCAGTACTTC.

The chain links TRBV4-2 to TRBJ2-2; D might be TRBD2 (6 bases). The CDR3 is 16 residues long. The germline V gene has CDR1 LGHNA and CDR2 YNFKEQ. Trimming took off 1 base at V and 1 base at J, with 10 bases between the two ends. The CDR3 loop reads CASSQGTNQNTGELFF. The CDR3 DNA reads TGTGCCAGCAGCCAAGGGACTAACCAGAACACCGGGGAGCTGTTTTTT.

This chain joins TRBV3-1 (or the pseudogene TRBV3-2) and TRBJ2-7, with D perhaps matching TRBD2 (7 bases). Between the trimmed V and J ends, which lost 1 base and 3 bases, there was a span of 13 bases. Germline V gene sequence: CDR1 LGHDT, CDR2 YNNKEL (reference sequence). This CDR3 is built from 15 residues. The CDR3 nucleotides are TGTGCCAGCAGCCAAGGGGGGGGCAGGGGCTACGAGCAGTACTTC. Translation gives CASSQGGGRGYEQYF.

The V and J genes are TRBV9 and TRBJ2-2; 8 nucleotides agree with TRBD2. Germline CDR1 SGDLS, CDR2 YYNGEE. The CDR3 spans 16 residues. The V gene end was trimmed by 3 bases and the J gene end by 5 bases; junction bases not matched to a gene: 9. As DNA, the CDR3 is TGTGCCAGCAGCGGGCGTGGAGCGGGAGTTACCGGGGAGCTGTTTTTT. Translated, it gives CASSGRGAGVTGELFF.

This clone was detected only once. The chain has TRBV28 and TRBJ2-7; D is perhaps TRBD2 (6 bases). The CDR3 covers 13 residues. CDR1 MDHEN and CDR2 SYDVKM come from the germline V gene. The V gene lost 3 bases and the J gene lost 5 bases, with 11 bases spanning the gap. The CDR3 bases are TGTGCCAGCAGTTTGGGGGGTCGGGACGAGCAGTACTTC. Translating it yields CASSLGGRDEQYF.

The chain links TRBV30 to TRBJ1-4, with unresolved D. Trimming removed 0 bases at V and 4 bases at J, with 6 bases between. Germline V gene lookup returns CDR1 GTSNPN and CDR2 SVGIG (reference sequence). The CDR3 is 13 residues long. This chain's CDR3 is CAWSVNYNEKLFF. The CDR3 coding sequence is TGTGCCTGGAGTGTAAACTATAATGAAAAACTGTTTTTT. The whole variable domain, filled in from reference TRBV30 and TRBJ1-4, reads SQTIHQWPATLVQPVGSPLSLECTVEGTSNPNLYWYRQAAGRGLQLLFYSVGIGQISSEVPQNLSASRPQDRQFILSSKKLLLSDSGFYLCAWSVNYNEKLFFGSGTQLSVL.